This TCR beta chain was identified during a study of shared clonotypes between healthy human individuals. Overall study: Used for every donor were three CD4 naive, three CD4 memory, two CD8 naive and one CD8 memory plate. General study points: The small donor group covered limited genetic and exposure diversity.

Positively selected for CCR7, the CD45RO-negative cells used as naive CD8 cells excluded terminally differentiated effector memory CD45RA+ cells. The V end was cut by 3 bases, the J end by 8 bases, with 22 bases between. The germline V gene has CDR1 SGHAT and CDR2 FQNNGV. The CDR3 sequence is 16 residues long. Libraries were prepared by immunoSEQ multiplex PCR; TCRdb keeps only in-frame clonotypes and omits some of them. The sample has around 2,000,000 clones, 90% to 95% seen once. Turning to this clone: Its antigen is not identified.

This sequence originates from a man aged 18 to 29 in good health. Some clones in this sample may be carry-over from other donors' samples. The chain has TRBV11-2 and TRBJ2-5; TRBD2 might be the D (6 bases). Source material: naive CD8+ T cells from PBMCs. Here the CDR3 DNA reads TGTGCCAGCAGCTTGGTCCCGTCAGCGGGCGCGGGAACCCAGTACTTC. The encoded protein is CASSLVPSAGAGTQYF.